These 23 T cell receptor beta chains were sequenced from one sample in a study of PD-1 blockade in classical Hodgkin lymphoma. Time point described: cycle 4 day 1 (C4D1), after 6 weeks of nivolumab. Each and every patient relapsed after autologous stem cell transplantation, and patients got differing brentuximab vedotin exposure. Magnetic negative selection purified CD4+ T cells from thawed PBMCs. The repertoire was sequenced with immunoSEQ multiplex PCR; TCRdb's copy has only in-frame clones and lacks some. The sample includes about 22,000 clones, approximately 67% of them seen just once. The specimen was CD4+ T cells from blood, collected before the fourth cycle of nivolumab. These receptors were taken from a human donor with classical Hodgkin lymphoma.

CDR3: CASSPGFLDSPLHF. For the CDR3, the DNA is TGTGCCAGCAGCCCGGGTTTCCTGGATTCACCCCTCCACTTT. This chain links TRBV6-5 with TRBJ1-6; D call uncertain. The V and J ends lost 6 bases and 8 bases respectively, with 14 bases between them. CDR1 is MNHEY and CDR2 is SVGAGI in the germline V gene. This CDR3 is 14 amino acids long.

The chain has TRBV29-1 and TRBJ2-5; TRBD1 or TRBD2 may be the D gene (7 bases each). Trimming cost V 5 bases and J 5 bases, with 24 bases left between them. Germline V gives CDR1 SQVTM, CDR2 ANQGSEA. The CDR3 consists of 16 residues. CDR3 region: CSVCKRRGRVGETQYF. For the CDR3, the DNA is TGCAGCGTTTGCAAACGCAGGGGGAGGGTTGGGGAGACCCAGTACTTC.

The chain is built from TRBV4-3 and TRBJ2-3; D unclear. Germline V gives CDR1 LGHNA, CDR2 YSLEER. V lost 0 bases and J lost 0, with 7 bases in between. The CDR3 covers 15 residues. The DNA of the CDR3 is TGCGCCAGCAGCCAAGAGAGTTTTAGCACAGATACGCAGTATTTT. The encoded protein is CASSQESFSTDTQYF.

This chain links TRBV4-1 with TRBJ1-4; 9 nucleotides agree with TRBD1. Germline-derived CDR1 and CDR2 are MGHRA and YSYEKL. The CDR3 runs to 15 residues. Trimming removed 2 bases from V and 8 bases from J; junction bases left unmatched: 6. The CDR3 region is CASSQKTGGREKLFF. For the CDR3, the DNA is TGCGCCAGCAGCCAAAAGACAGGGGGAAGGGAAAAACTGTTTTTT.

The V gene is TRBV6-1, the J gene TRBJ1-5; D is uncertain. Germline V gene data show CDR1 as MNHNS and CDR2 as SASEGT. The CDR3 consists of 13 residues. Trimming took 2 bases from V and 9 from J, leaving 11 bases between them. Here the CDR3 reads CASSEHPWGPQHF. The CDR3 DNA follows: TGTGCCAGCAGTGAACACCCCTGGGGGCCCCAGCATTTT.

This clone was detected only once. The rearrangement links TRBV2 to TRBJ2-5; maybe TRBD2 (6 bases). This CDR3 contains 15 residues. Deletions cut 6 bases from V and 4 bases from J, with 18 bases between. CDR1 is SNHLY, CDR2 FYNNEI, per germline. The CDR3 sequence is CASRGGPAVGETQYF. The CDR3 region has the DNA TGTGCCAGCAGGGGGGGACCAGCGGTTGGAGAGACCCAGTACTTC.

The chain employs TRBV7-9 and TRBJ1-4; 8 nucleotides align to TRBD1. CDR3 length equals 17 residues. V shed 2 bases and J 0 bases; nucleotides not matched to a gene: 5. The germline V gene encodes CDR1 SEHNR and CDR2 FQNEAQ (reference sequence). As DNA, the CDR3 is TGTGCCAGCAGCTTACGGGACAGGCCCGCAACTAATGAAAAACTGTTTTTT. Its protein is CASSLRDRPATNEKLFF. Combining the CDR3 with reference TRBV7-9 and TRBJ1-4 gives the whole variable domain DTGVSQNPRHKITKRGQNVTFRCDPISEHNRLYWYRQTLGQGPEFLTYFQNEAQLEKSRLLSDRFSAERPKGSFSTLEIQRTEQGDSAMYLCASSLRDRPATNEKLFFGSGTQLSVL.

This clone came up once. The rearrangement uses TRBV20-1 and TRBJ2-5; no firm D call. The CDR3 covers 11 residues. Germline assignment: CDR1 DFQATT and CDR2 SNEGSKA (reference sequence). Trimming removed 3 bases at V and 1 base at J, with 3 bases between. The CDR3 sequence is CSASSQETQYF. CDR3 nucleotide sequence: TGCAGTGCTAGTAGCCAAGAGACCCAGTACTTC.

V and J are TRBV10-3 and TRBJ1-2, with 7 bases matching TRBD1. With 3 bases clipped from V and 6 bases from J, the junction kept 4 bases outside the gene matches. Germline V gene data show CDR1 as ENHRY and CDR2 as SYGVKD. The CDR3 totals 13 residues. CDR3 sequence (DNA): TGTGCCATCAGTGAACACGGACAGGATGGCTACACCTTC. It encodes CAISEHGQDGYTF.

This chain joins TRBV30 and TRBJ1-6; D is undetermined. The CDR3 loop spans 15 amino acids. Looked up from germline, CDR1 is GTSNPN and CDR2 is SVGIG (reference sequence). V dropped 1 base and J dropped 0 bases, with 7 bases sitting between them. CDR3 nucleotides: TGTGCCTGGAGTGCCTTCCCCTCCTATAATTCACCCCTCCACTTT. It yields the protein CAWSAFPSYNSPLHF. The whole variable domain, filled in from reference TRBV30 and TRBJ1-6, reads SQTIHQWPATLVQPVGSPLSLECTVEGTSNPNLYWYRQAAGRGLQLLFYSVGIGQISSEVPQNLSASRPQDRQFILSSKKLLLSDSGFYLCAWSAFPSYNSPLHFGNGTRLTVT.

By sample fraction, this clone is medium-sized. V usage is TRBV6-1 and J usage is TRBJ2-7; 8 positions agree with TRBD1. J gave up 2 bases and V 4 bases, and 4 bases lay outside the gene matches. The CDR3 length is 14 residues. Germline values: CDR1 MNHNS, CDR2 SASEGT. CDR3 in DNA: TGTGCCAGCAGTGTTTCAGGGGGCCCCTACGAGCAGTACTTC. This codes for CASSVSGGPYEQYF.

As DNA, the CDR3 is TGCGCCAGCAGCCAAGAAGGCGGGGTAACAGATACGCAGTATTTT. Translated: CASSQEGGVTDTQYF. The V and J genes are TRBV4-3 and TRBJ2-3; possible D gene TRBD2, 6 bases. This CDR3 has 15 residues. CDR1 LGHNA and CDR2 YSLEER come from the germline V gene. The V gene lost 0 bases and the J gene lost 3 bases, with 10 bases spanning the gap.

V is TRBV6-5 and J is TRBJ2-1, with 13 bases fitting TRBD2. Germline V gives CDR1 MNHEY, CDR2 SVGAGI. V dropped 6 bases and J dropped 2; count of bases not matched to a gene: 1. This CDR3 spans 15 amino acids. The chain's CDR3 is CASRLAGGTYNEQFF. The CDR3, as DNA: TGTGCCAGCAGACTAGCGGGGGGGACCTACAATGAGCAGTTCTTC.

The table lists this clone with a few counts. J is TRBJ1-5 and V is TRBV5-1; no clear D. V was clipped by 0 bases and J by 7 bases, with 14 bases between them. CDR1 and CDR2 (germline): SGHRS, YFSETQ. The CDR3 contains 15 residues. CDR3 nucleotide sequence: TGCGCCAGCAGCTTGGACGGGAATGTTGGCCAGCCCCAGCATTTT. This codes for CASSLDGNVGQPQHF.

The chain carries TRBV6-6 and TRBJ2-7; D unresolved. V lost 4 bases and J lost 0, with 10 bases in between. Germline V lookup: CDR1 MNHNY, CDR2 SVGAGI (reference sequence). The CDR3 sequence is 14 residues long. The CDR3 spells CASSSWSRSYEQYF. CDR3 DNA: TGTGCCAGCAGTTCCTGGAGTCGCTCCTACGAGCAGTACTTC.

The sample holds one count of this clone. The chain has TRBV5-1 and TRBJ1-4; 7 nucleotides line up with TRBD1. The CDR3 runs 14 residues. CDR1 is SGHRS and CDR2 is YFSETQ in the germline V gene. The junction had 2 bases not matched to a gene; V was cut back by 0 bases and J by 6 bases. The CDR3 reads CASSLGGGDEKLFF. In nucleotides, the CDR3 is TGCGCCAGCAGCTTGGGAGGGGGCGATGAAAAACTGTTTTTT.

The chain's CDR3 is CASSLSQGLDGYTF. In nucleotides, the CDR3 is TGCGCCAGCAGCCTCAGCCAGGGGTTGGATGGCTACACCTTC. The chain combines TRBV4-1 with TRBJ1-2, with D tentatively TRBD1 (6 bases). V dropped 4 bases and J dropped 6 bases, with 15 bases sitting between them. Germline lookup yields CDR1 MGHRA and CDR2 YSYEKL. The CDR3 covers 14 residues.

This clone has only a few counts. The rearrangement links TRBV7-6 to TRBJ2-7; D is uncertain. This CDR3 contains 11 residues. Per the germline V gene, CDR1 is SGHVS and CDR2 is FNYEAQ. V lost 5 bases to trimming and J lost 5 bases, with 7 bases between them. CDR3 DNA sequence: TGTGCCAGCAGCATCGGCAACGAGCAGTACTTC. Protein sequence: CASSIGNEQYF.

The V call is TRBV11-3, the J call TRBJ1-2, with 7 bases fitting TRBD1. V lost 5 bases, J lost 0 bases, and 6 bases stayed unmatched. This CDR3 spans 15 amino acids. The germline CDR1 and CDR2 sequences are SGHNT and YENEEA. CDR3 sequence reads: CASSPDREANYGYTF. The DNA for the CDR3 is TGTGCCAGCAGCCCCGACAGGGAGGCTAACTATGGCTACACCTTC.

This chain links TRBV19 with TRBJ2-7; D could derive from TRBD1 or TRBD2 (5 bases each). Trimming stripped 3 bases from V and 2 bases from J, with 23 bases between. The germline CDR1 and CDR2 sequences are LNHDA and SQIVND (reference sequence). The CDR3 contains 18 residues. The CDR3 here is CASSIRGMITGDPYEQYF. The DNA of the CDR3 is TGTGCCAGTAGTATTCGGGGTATGATAACAGGAGACCCCTACGAGCAGTACTTC.

This clone was detected once. V is TRBV5-6 and J is TRBJ2-4; TRBD2 matches at 10 bases. Unmatched junction bases numbered 16, after V lost 4 bases and J lost 6 bases. Looked up from germline, CDR1 is SGHDT and CDR2 is YYEEEE. This CDR3 has 18 residues. The CDR3 region is CASSTDRIAGGLLNIQYF. DNA for the CDR3: TGTGCCAGCAGCACTGATAGGATAGCGGGGGGCTTATTAAACATTCAGTACTTC.

The V gene is TRBV7-2, the J gene TRBJ2-1; a possible D gene is TRBD1 (6 bases). The CDR3 runs 16 residues. V gave up 1 base and J gave up 1 base, with 11 bases separating them. Germline V gene data show CDR1 as SGHTA and CDR2 as FQGNSA. The CDR3 protein is CASSLVTGKSYNEQFF. CDR3 sequence (DNA): TGTGCCAGCAGCTTAGTAACAGGGAAATCCTACAATGAGCAGTTCTTC.

The chain employs TRBV6-6 and TRBJ1-1; D remains ambiguous. There are 16 residues in the CDR3. The germline V gene encodes CDR1 MNHNY and CDR2 SVGAGI (reference sequence). The germline V and J ends were trimmed by 8 bases and 5 bases, with 24 bases remaining between them. The CDR3 nucleotides read TGTGCCAGCCACACCACGGGAGGCATGCTGGGGACTGAAGCTTTCTTT. It codes for CASHTTGGMLGTEAFF.